The clone carrying this T cell receptor (beta chain) was found a few times. Its matching antigen is unknown. This entry comes from a study of T-cell reconstitution after alpha-beta-depleted transplantation in children. With 4 bases clipped from V and 6 bases from J, the junction kept 8 bases outside the gene matches. This CDR3 is built from 15 residues. Unique molecular identifiers were used in preparing the TCRbeta library. One entry per CDR3 protein, called by TCRdb with MiXCR from the PCR reads. The sample contains 750,000 to 950,000 distinct CDR3 sequences, about 15% of which appear only once. Study-wide results and caveats: Several hundred expanded graft clones reportedly were the source of alpha-beta T cells about two months after transplant. At day 60, the high TCRbeta diversity found in some patients originated from recipient T cells and thymic progenitors that had survived. T-cell counts and diversity were attributed mostly to newly produced T cells one year after transplant.

The gene calls are TRBV12-3 or TRBV12-4 and TRBJ1-2; 10 positions match TRBD1. This material consisted of PBMCs, mostly from graft donor cells, taken 360 days after TCRalphabeta/CD19-depleted stem cell transplant. The source of this sequence is a male patient younger than 18 who had a stem cell transplant for acute lymphoblastic leukemia, so the T cells may come from the graft donor. CDR3 loop: CASSYRDRGDDGYTF. DNA for the CDR3: TGTGCCAGCAGTTACCGGGACAGGGGTGATGATGGCTACACCTTC.